This T cell receptor beta chain was obtained from a study of T cells in Graves' hyperthyroidism and ophthalmopathy. Patients between 18 and 65 years old had hyperthyroidism, newly diagnosed and lasting under 2 months. For the diagnoses, clinical symptoms, serum thyroxine and TRAb, thyroid ultrasound and orbital computed tomography were used. Germline V gene sequence: CDR1 SGHTA, CDR2 FQGNSA. The ends lost 5 bases at V and 15 bases at J; junction bases unmatched: 13. The CDR3 is 14 residues long. Researchers took RNA transcripts and amplified the TCR beta CDR3 regions from them. Using the HTBI primer set, a first-round RT-PCR was run on the TCR CDR3. TCRdb reanalysed the multiplex PCR reads using MiXCR and keeps one entry per CDR3 protein. There are almost 600,000 distinct CDR3 sequences in the sample; just over 45% occur only once, and approximately 7.5% lies in the top ten. Study findings and constraints: Before onset, by a median of around six months, the model predicted ophthalmopathy. Among thyroid clonotypes expanded above 0.001, most also appeared in blood.

About this clonotype itself: Its matching antigen is unknown.

This receptor was obtained from a young woman with Graves' hyperthyroidism. The chain links TRBV7-2 to TRBJ2-1; 10 bases map to TRBD1. Input material: peripheral blood or thyroid tissue (not recorded which). CDR3 DNA sequence: TGTGCCAGCAGCCATTCCGGGACAGGGGATGTGGTGTTCTTC. Translation gives CASSHSGTGDVVFF.